This entry lists 4 T cell receptor beta chains sequenced from one sample in a study of T cell responses to AZD1222 COVID-19 vaccine. Sequencing used immunoSEQ multiplex PCR; TCRdb keeps in-frame clones, though not all of them. The table records roughly 70,000 clones, approximately 90% of them present only once. This specimen was peripheral blood, taken 28 days after the second dose of the MenACWY control vaccine. The source of these receptors is an adult who received the MenACWY meningococcal vaccine as a control.

This CDR3 reads CASSRTAGANEELFF. DNA of the CDR3: TGTGCCAGCAGCCGAACGGCCGGGGCGAATGAGGAACTGTTTTTT. The chain joins TRBV5-4 to TRBJ1-4; D perhaps matches TRBD1 (5 bases). The ends were cut back, 4 bases at V and 12 bases at J, with 22 bases in the middle. Germline V CDR1 and CDR2: SGHNT, YYREEE (reference sequence). The CDR3 consists of 15 residues.

The gene calls are TRBV5-4 and TRBJ1-2; D ambiguous. The V gene's germline CDR1 is SGHNT and CDR2 YYREEE (reference sequence). Trimming stripped 0 bases from V and 1 base from J, with 10 bases between. The CDR3 spans 15 residues. CDR3 in DNA: TGTGCCAGCAGCTTGGGAGCGGAGTTTAACTATGGCTACACCTTC. Translating it yields CASSLGAEFNYGYTF. The entire variable domain, with the rest obtained from reference TRBV5-4 and TRBJ1-2, is as follows: ETGVTQSPTHLIKTRGQQVTLRCSSQSGHNTVSWYQQALGQGPQFIFQYYREEENGRGNFPPRFSGLQFPNYSSELNVNALELDDSALYLCASSLGAEFNYGYTFGSGTRLTVV.

The chain recombines TRBV28 with TRBJ1-5; the D gene is possibly TRBD1 (6 bases). CDR3 length: 13 amino acids. Germline CDR1 and CDR2: MDHEN and SYDVKM. Trimming pared 6 bases from V and 3 bases from J, leaving 9 bases between. The CDR3 nucleotides are TGTGCCAGCAGACAGGGCCCCAATCAGCCCCAGCATTTT. This codes for CASRQGPNQPQHF.

CDR3 region: CATSDPTGPGAYGYTF. In DNA form, the CDR3 reads TGTGCCACCAGTGATCCCACCGGGCCGGGGGCCTATGGCTACACCTTC. This chain links TRBV24-1 with TRBJ1-2; a weak D match, TRBD1 (6 bases). The CDR3 loop spans 16 amino acids. Germline assignment: CDR1 KGHDR and CDR2 SFDVKD. V lost 3 bases and J lost 4, with 17 bases in between.